This T cell receptor beta chain was found in a study of shared clonotypes between healthy human individuals. Terminally differentiated effector memory CD45RA+ cells were excluded from the naive CD8 cells, which were CD45RO-negative and positively selected for CCR7. Germline CDR1 SGHAT, CDR2 FQNNGV. V was trimmed by 0 bases and J by 2 bases, leaving 14 bases between them. The CDR3 spans 17 residues. Produced via immunoSEQ multiplex PCR; TCRdb's table is partial and in-frame only. The data contain about 2.1 million clones, roughly 95% of them singletons. V is TRBV11-2 and J is TRBJ2-1; a possible D gene is TRBD1 (5 bases). The receptor comes from a man aged 18 to 35 in good health. Some clones in this sample may be carry-over from other donors' samples. The sample consisted of naive CD8+ T cells from PBMCs. The CDR3 here is CASSLDRSPRAYNEQFF. In DNA form, the CDR3 reads TGTGCCAGCAGCTTAGACCGGTCCCCCAGGGCCTACAATGAGCAGTTCTTC.